This T cell receptor beta chain derives from a study of T cells after yellow fever vaccination. Each CDR3 protein gets one entry after TCRdb re-called the 5' RACE reads with MiXCR. The repertoire holds some 340,000 distinct CDR3 sequences, with about 10% as singletons. Whole-study findings and limits: The study found a weaker secondary response that peaked faster, day 5 versus 15.

Concerning this clonotype: Its antigen is as yet unknown.

The CDR3 has 15 residues. From germline, CDR1 is SGHTA and CDR2 FQGNSA. V was clipped by 4 bases and J by 5 bases, with 17 bases between them. The genes are TRBV7-2 and TRBJ1-2; D ambiguous. The source was CD4+ T cells sorted from PBMCs, collected 45 days after the yellow fever booster vaccination. This clonotype was obtained from a young man who received the YFV17D yellow fever vaccine. CDR3 nucleotides: TGTGCCAGCAGCTCGGACTTGACGGGGATTTATGGCTACACCTTC. Its translation is CASSSDLTGIYGYTF.